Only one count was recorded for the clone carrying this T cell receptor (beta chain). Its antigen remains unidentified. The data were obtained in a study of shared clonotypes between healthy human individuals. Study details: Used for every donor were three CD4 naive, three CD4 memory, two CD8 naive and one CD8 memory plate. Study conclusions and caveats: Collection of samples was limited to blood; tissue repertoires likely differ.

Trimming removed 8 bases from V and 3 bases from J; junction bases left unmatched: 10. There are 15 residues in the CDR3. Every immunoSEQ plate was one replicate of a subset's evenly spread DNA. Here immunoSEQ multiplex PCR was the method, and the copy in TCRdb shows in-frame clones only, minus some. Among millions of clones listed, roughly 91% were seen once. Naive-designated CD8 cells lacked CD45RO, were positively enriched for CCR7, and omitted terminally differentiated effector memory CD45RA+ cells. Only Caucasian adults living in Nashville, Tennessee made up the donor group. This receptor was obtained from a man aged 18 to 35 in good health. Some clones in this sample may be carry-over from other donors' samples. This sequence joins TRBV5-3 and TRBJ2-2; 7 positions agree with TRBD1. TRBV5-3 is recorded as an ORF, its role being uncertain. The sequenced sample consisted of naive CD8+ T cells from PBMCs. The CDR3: CASYFEQGYTGELFF. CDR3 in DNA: TGTGCCAGCTATTTCGAACAGGGGTACACCGGGGAGCTGTTTTTT.